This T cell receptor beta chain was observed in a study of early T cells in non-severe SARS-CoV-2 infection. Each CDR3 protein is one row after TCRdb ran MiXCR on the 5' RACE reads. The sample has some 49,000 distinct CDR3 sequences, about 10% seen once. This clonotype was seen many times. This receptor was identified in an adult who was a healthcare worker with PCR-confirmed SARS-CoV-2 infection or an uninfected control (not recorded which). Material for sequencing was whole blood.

CDR3: CASSPRAGRGSSYEQYF. CDR3 DNA: TGTGCCAGCTCACCCCGAGCGGGCAGGGGTAGCTCCTACGAGCAGTACTTC. The V call is TRBV18, the J call TRBJ2-7, with D perhaps TRBD1 or TRBD2 (6 bases each). Germline V gene data show CDR1 as KGHSH and CDR2 as LQKENI. V lost 3 bases, J lost 0 bases, and 18 bases lay in between. This CDR3 has 17 amino acids.